Each of the 13 T cell receptor beta chains below was sequenced from the same sample in a study of human T cells and chemical hapten exposure. TCRdb recomputed calls from the RACE reads with MiXCR, one row per CDR3 protein. The sample comprises tens of thousands of distinct CDR3 sequences, 11% to 15% of which are singletons, and 4.6% rests with the top ten. Time point denoted: pre-sensitization, week 0. Treatment noted: therapeutic diphenylcyclopropenone sensitization with weekly scalp DPC. The material sequenced was whole blood, taken in connection with sensitization to the hapten diphenylcyclopropenone (DPC). Receptor source: a woman between 50 and 59 years old with alopecia areata. Some clones in this sample may be carry-over from other donors' samples.

J is TRBJ1-1 and V is TRBV29-1; weak D call: TRBD1 (6 bases). Trimming left V 4 bases short and J 1 base short, with 13 bases between. The CDR3 extends over 14 amino acids. From germline, CDR1 is SQVTM and CDR2 ANQGSEA. CDR3 amino acids: CSVAGQKKNTEAFF. The CDR3 DNA reads as TGCAGCGTTGCCGGACAGAAAAAGAACACTGAAGCTTTCTTT.

The V call is TRBV20-1, the J call TRBJ2-1; D is ambiguous. V was cut by 6 bases and J by 6 bases, with 9 bases left in between. Germline lookup yields CDR1 DFQATT and CDR2 SNEGSKA (reference sequence). The CDR3 contains 11 residues. The CDR3 loop reads CSALLTNEQFF. As DNA, the CDR3 is TGCAGTGCACTGCTTACCAATGAGCAGTTCTTC.

The chain carries TRBV6-6 and TRBJ2-7, with TRBD1 matching 9 bases. J gave up 5 bases and V 6 bases, and 8 bases lay outside the gene matches. Per germline, CDR1 MNHNY and CDR2 SVGAGI (reference sequence). The CDR3 is 14 residues long. The CDR3 DNA is TGTGCCAGCAGGCCCAGACAGGGGGGCGACGAGCAGTACTTC. It yields the protein CASRPRQGGDEQYF.

In its sample, this clonotype was seen a few times. V is TRBV7-2 and J is TRBJ2-1, with TRBD2 matching 7 bases. Trimming at V came to 4 bases and at J to 9 bases, leaving 12 bases not matched to a gene. CDR1 is SGHTA, CDR2 FQGNSA, per germline. The CDR3 sequence is 15 residues long. CDR3 loop: CASSSEGLPAFEQFF. In DNA form, the CDR3 reads TGTGCCAGCAGCTCCGAGGGACTACCCGCTTTTGAGCAGTTCTTC.

This clonotype was counted ten times or more. The chain links TRBV20-1 to TRBJ2-3; 9 bases map to TRBD2. CDR3 length: 14 residues. Germline CDR1 DFQATT, CDR2 SNEGSKA (reference sequence). V was pared by 0 bases and J by 4 bases, with 2 bases of the junction left unmatched. Written as DNA, the CDR3 is TGCAGTGCTAGAGAAGCGGGAGGCCCAGATACGCAGTATTTT. Amino acids: CSAREAGGPDTQYF.

The chain has TRBV5-1 and TRBJ2-1, with 9 bases fitting TRBD1. The CDR3 contains 15 residues. V lost 3 bases to trimming and J lost 8 bases; unmatched junction nucleotides: 9. The V gene's germline CDR1 is SGHRS and CDR2 YFSETQ. This CDR3 reads CASSWGQGSPDEQFF. In DNA form, the CDR3 reads TGCGCCAGCAGCTGGGGACAGGGCTCTCCCGATGAGCAGTTCTTC.

There are a few counts of this clonotype. This chain connects TRBV18 to TRBJ1-2; D gene unclear. The CDR3 loop spans 13 amino acids. V lost 5 bases to trimming and J lost 4 bases, with 11 bases between them. The germline CDR1 and CDR2 sequences are KGHSH and LQKENI. The CDR3 coding sequence is TGTGCCAGCTCATCAGTAGAACTCTATGGCTACACCTTC. Protein product: CASSSVELYGYTF.

This chain links TRBV19 with TRBJ2-1; 8 bases match TRBD2. V lost 1 base to trimming and J lost 2 bases; unmatched junction nucleotides: 4. The CDR3 covers 16 residues. The germline V gene encodes CDR1 LNHDA and CDR2 SQIVND (reference sequence). CDR3 region: CASSIGGTRAYNEQFF. The CDR3 bases are TGTGCCAGTAGTATAGGTGGGACTAGGGCCTACAATGAGCAGTTCTTC.

This clonotype was seen more than once but under ten times. V is TRBV20-1 and J is TRBJ1-1; D gene uncertain. Germline lookup yields CDR1 DFQATT and CDR2 SNEGSKA (reference sequence). The CDR3 has 15 amino acids. V dropped 3 bases and J dropped 0 bases, with 14 bases sitting between them. CDR3 protein: CSASGAIPMNTEAFF. The CDR3 nucleotides read TGCAGTGCTAGTGGAGCCATACCTATGAACACTGAAGCTTTCTTT.

This clonotype has just a few counts. The chain carries TRBV28 and TRBJ2-3; 7 bases align to TRBD2. This CDR3 contains 16 residues. Germline CDR1 reads MDHEN; CDR2 reads SYDVKM. V dropped 5 bases and J dropped 7; count of bases not matched to a gene: 15. The CDR3 bases are TGTGCCAGCAGTCCCTCCCCAAGCGGGACTACAAATACGCAGTATTTT. This sequence encodes CASSPSPSGTTNTQYF.

This clonotype was recorded a few times. This CDR3 reads CASSHLTGLAEAFF. In DNA, the CDR3 is TGTGCCAGCAGCCACCTAACAGGGTTGGCTGAAGCTTTCTTT. The gene calls are TRBV7-8 and TRBJ1-1; maybe TRBD1 (6 bases). The V and J ends lost 5 bases and 6 bases respectively, with 16 bases between them. This CDR3 is built from 14 residues. Germline CDR1 and CDR2: SGHVS and FQNEAQ. Full variable domain (remainder filled in from reference TRBV7-8 and TRBJ1-1): GAGVSQSPRYKVAKRGQDVALRCDPISGHVSLFWYQQALGQGPEFLTYFQNEAQLDKSGLPSDRFFAERPEGSVSTLKIQRTQQEDSAVYLCASSHLTGLAEAFFGQGTRLTVV.

The chain uses TRBV7-2 and TRBJ2-1; 7 bases align to TRBD1. The V gene's germline CDR1 is SGHTA and CDR2 FQGNSA. There are 17 residues in the CDR3. J gave up 4 bases and V 4 bases, and 13 bases lay outside the gene matches. CDR3 nucleotides: TGTGCCAGCAGCTCTAGCTCCGGGACAGCCTTTTACAATGAGCAGTTCTTC. Translated: CASSSSSGTAFYNEQFF.

This clonotype was observed at least ten times. The chain uses TRBV6-2 or TRBV6-3 and TRBJ2-5; D is unclear. CDR1 and CDR2 from the germline V gene are MNHEY and SVGEGT. This CDR3 spans 12 amino acids. Trimming stripped 8 bases from V and 4 bases from J, with 11 bases between. The CDR3: CASSARRETQYF. CDR3 nucleotide sequence: TGTGCCAGCTCGGCGAGAAGAGAGACCCAGTACTTC.